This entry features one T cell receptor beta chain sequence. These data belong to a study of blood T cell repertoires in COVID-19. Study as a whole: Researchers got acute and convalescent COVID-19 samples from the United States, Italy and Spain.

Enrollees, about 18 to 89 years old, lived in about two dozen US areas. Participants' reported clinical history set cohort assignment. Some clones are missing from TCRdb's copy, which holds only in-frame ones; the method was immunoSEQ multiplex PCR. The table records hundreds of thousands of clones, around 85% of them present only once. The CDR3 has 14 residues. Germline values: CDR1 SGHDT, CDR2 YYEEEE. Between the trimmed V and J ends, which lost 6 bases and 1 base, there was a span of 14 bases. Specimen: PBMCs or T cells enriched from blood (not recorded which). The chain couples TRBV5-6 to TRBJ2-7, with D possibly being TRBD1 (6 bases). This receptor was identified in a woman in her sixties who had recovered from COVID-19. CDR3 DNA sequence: TGTGCCAGCAACTATGGACAGACTTCCTACGAGCAGTACGTC. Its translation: CASNYGQTSYEQYV.